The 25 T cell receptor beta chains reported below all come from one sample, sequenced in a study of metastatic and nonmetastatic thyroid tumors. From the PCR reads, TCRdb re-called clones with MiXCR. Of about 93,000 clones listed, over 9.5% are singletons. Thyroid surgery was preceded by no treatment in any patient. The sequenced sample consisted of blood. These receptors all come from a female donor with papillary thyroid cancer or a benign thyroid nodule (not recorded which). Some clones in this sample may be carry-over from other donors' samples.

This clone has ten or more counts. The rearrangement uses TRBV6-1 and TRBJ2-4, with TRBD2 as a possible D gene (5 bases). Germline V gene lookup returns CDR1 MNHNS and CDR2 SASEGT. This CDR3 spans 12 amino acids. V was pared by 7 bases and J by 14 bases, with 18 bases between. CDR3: CASIQPGETEYF. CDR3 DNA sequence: TGTGCCAGCATTCAGCCTGGGGAGACGGAGTACTTC.

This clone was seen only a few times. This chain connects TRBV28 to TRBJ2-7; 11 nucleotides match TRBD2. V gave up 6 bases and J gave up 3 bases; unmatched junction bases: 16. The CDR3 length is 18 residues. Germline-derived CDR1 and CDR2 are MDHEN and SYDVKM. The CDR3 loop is CASSPNLLAGVLIYEQYF. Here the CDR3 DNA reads TGTGCCAGCAGCCCTAACTTACTAGCGGGAGTTCTTATCTACGAGCAGTACTTC.

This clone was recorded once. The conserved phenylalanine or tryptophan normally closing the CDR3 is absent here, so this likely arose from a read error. CDR3 loop: CACRRGTEAFL. The CDR3 DNA reads TGTGCCTGTAGGCGTGGTACTGAAGCTTTCCTT. The genes are TRBV30 and TRBJ1-1, with D unresolved. V was cut by 6 bases and J by 5 bases, with 10 bases left in between. Looked up from germline, CDR1 is GTSNPN and CDR2 is SVGIG (reference sequence). The CDR3 has 11 residues.

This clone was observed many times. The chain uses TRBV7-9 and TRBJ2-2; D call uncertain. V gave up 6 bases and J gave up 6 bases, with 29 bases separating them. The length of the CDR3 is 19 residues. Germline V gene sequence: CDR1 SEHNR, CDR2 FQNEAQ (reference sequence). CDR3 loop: CASSWVPATKQSTSGELFF. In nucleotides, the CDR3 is TGTGCCAGCAGTTGGGTTCCGGCCACCAAACAATCCACCTCCGGGGAGCTGTTTTTT.

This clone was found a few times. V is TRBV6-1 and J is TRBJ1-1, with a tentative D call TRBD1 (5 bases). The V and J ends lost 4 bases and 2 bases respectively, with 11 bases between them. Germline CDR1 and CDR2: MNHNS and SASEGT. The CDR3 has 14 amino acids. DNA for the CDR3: TGTGCCAGCAGTGCGGGACGTATCAACACTGAAGCTTTCTTT. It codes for CASSAGRINTEAFF.

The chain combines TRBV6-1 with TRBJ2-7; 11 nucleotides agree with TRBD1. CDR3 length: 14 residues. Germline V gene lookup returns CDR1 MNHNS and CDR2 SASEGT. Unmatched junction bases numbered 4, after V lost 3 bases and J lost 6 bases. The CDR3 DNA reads TGTGCCAGCAGTGACCCGGGACAGGGGGGCGAGCAGTACTTC. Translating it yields CASSDPGQGGEQYF.

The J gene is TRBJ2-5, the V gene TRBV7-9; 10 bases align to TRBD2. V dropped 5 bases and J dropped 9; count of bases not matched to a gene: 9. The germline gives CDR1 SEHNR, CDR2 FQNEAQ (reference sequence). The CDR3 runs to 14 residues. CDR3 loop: CASSPLAGAGPQYF. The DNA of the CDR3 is TGTGCCAGCAGCCCTCTAGCGGGGGCGGGGCCCCAGTACTTC. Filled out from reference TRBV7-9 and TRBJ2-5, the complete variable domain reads DTGVSQNPRHKITKRGQNVTFRCDPISEHNRLYWYRQTLGQGPEFLTYFQNEAQLEKSRLLSDRFSAERPKGSFSTLEIQRTEQGDSAMYLCASSPLAGAGPQYFGPGTRLLVL.

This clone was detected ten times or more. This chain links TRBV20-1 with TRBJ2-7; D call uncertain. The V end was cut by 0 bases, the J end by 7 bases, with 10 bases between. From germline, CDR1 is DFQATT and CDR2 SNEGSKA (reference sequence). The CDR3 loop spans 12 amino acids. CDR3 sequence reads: CSARDELPEQYF. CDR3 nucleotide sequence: TGCAGTGCTAGAGATGAACTGCCAGAGCAGTACTTC.

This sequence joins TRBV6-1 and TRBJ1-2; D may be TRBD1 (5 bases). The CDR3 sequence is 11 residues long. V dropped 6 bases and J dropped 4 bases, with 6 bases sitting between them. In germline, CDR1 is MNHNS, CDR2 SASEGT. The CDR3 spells CASSTGYGYTF. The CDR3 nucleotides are TGTGCCAGCAGCACAGGCTATGGCTACACCTTC.

CDR3 DNA: TGTGCCTGGAGTACAGGACAGGGGACTGAAGCTTTCTTT. It codes for CAWSTGQGTEAFF. The V call is TRBV30, the J call TRBJ1-1; 9 nucleotides align to TRBD1. Trimming at V came to 2 bases and at J to 5 bases, leaving 3 bases not matched to a gene. This CDR3 comprises 13 residues. Germline values: CDR1 GTSNPN, CDR2 SVGIG (reference sequence).

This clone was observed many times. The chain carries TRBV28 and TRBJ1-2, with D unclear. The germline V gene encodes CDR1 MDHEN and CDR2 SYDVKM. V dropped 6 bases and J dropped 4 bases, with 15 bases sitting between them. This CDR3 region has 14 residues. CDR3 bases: TGTGCCAGCAGGGAGGCAGGTCGGTCCTATGGCTACACCTTC. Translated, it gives CASREAGRSYGYTF.

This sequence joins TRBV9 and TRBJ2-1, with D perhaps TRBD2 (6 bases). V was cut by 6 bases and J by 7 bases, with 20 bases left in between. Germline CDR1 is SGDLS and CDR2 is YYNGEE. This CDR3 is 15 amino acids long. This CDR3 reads CASNSGAGSKNEQFF. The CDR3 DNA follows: TGTGCCAGCAATTCCGGGGCGGGGTCAAAGAATGAGCAGTTCTTC.

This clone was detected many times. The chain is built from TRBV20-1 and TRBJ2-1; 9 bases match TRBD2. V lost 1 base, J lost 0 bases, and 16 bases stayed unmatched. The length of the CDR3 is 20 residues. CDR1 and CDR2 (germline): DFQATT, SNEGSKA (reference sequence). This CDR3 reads CSARVDSGSPITSSYNEQFF. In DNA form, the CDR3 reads TGCAGTGCTAGAGTAGATAGCGGGAGTCCTATTACTAGCTCCTACAATGAGCAGTTCTTC.

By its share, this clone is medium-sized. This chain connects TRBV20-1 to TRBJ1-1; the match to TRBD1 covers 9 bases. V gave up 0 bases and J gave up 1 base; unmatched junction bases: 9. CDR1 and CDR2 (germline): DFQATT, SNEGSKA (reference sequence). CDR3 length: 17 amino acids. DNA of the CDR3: TGCAGTGCTAGAGATTATTTAACAGGGGGCCCGAACACTGAAGCTTTCTTT. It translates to CSARDYLTGGPNTEAFF.

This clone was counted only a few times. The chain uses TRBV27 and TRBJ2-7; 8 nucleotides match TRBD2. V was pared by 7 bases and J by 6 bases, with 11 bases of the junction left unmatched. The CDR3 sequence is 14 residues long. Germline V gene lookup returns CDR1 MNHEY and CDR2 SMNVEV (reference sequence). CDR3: CASKTSGTSGEQYF. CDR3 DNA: TGTGCCAGCAAGACCTCCGGGACTAGTGGCGAGCAGTACTTC.

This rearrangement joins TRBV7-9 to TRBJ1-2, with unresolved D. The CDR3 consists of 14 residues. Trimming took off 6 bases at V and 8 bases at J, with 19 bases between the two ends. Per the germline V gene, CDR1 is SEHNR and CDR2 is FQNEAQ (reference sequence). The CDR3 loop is CASSTIKMAGGYTF. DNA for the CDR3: TGTGCCAGCAGTACAATAAAGATGGCTGGAGGCTACACCTTC.

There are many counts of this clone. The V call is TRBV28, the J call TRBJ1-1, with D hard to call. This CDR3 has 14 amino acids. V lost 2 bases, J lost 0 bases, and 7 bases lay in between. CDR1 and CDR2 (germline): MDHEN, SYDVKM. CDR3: CASSLGVLNTEAFF. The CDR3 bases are TGTGCCAGCAGTTTAGGTGTGCTGAACACTGAAGCTTTCTTT.

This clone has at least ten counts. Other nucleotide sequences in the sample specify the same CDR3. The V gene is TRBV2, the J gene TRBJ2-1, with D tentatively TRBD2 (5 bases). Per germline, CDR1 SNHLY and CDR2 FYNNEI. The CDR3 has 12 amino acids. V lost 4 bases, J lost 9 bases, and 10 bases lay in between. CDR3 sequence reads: CASSVRVAEQFF. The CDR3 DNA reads TGTGCCAGCAGTGTGAGGGTCGCTGAGCAGTTCTTC.

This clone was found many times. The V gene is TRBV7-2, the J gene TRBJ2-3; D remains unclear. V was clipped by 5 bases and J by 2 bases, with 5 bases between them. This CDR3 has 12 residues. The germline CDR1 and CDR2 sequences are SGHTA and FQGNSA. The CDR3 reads CASSPNTDTQYF. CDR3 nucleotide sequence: TGTGCCAGCAGCCCCAACACAGATACGCAGTATTTT.

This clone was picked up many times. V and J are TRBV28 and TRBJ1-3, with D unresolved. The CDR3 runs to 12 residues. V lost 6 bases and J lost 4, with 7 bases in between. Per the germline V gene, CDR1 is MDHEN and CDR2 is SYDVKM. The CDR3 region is CASSRTGNTIYF. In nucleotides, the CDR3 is TGTGCCAGCAGCCGTACCGGAAACACCATATATTTT.

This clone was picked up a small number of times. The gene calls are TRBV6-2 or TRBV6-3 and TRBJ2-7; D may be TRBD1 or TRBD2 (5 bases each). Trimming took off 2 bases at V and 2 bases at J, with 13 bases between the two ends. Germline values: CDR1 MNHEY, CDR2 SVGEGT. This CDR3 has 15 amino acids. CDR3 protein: CASSYVLSGPYEQYF. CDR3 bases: TGTGCCAGCAGTTACGTGCTATCGGGACCCTACGAGCAGTACTTC.

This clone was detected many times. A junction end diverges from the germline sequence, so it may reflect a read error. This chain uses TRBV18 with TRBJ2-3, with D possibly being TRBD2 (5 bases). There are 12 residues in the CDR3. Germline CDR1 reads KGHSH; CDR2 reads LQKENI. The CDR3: CSCGGSTDTQYF. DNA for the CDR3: TGCTCTTGTGGAGGTAGCACAGATACGCAGTATTTT.

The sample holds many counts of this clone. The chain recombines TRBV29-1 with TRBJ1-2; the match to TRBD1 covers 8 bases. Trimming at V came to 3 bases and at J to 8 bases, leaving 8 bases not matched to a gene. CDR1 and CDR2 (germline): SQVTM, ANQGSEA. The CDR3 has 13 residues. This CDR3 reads CSVEGRGRFGYTF. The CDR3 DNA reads TGCAGCGTTGAGGGCAGGGGGCGCTTCGGCTACACCTTC. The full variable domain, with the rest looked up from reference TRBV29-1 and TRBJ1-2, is SAVISQKPSRDICQRGTSLTIQCQVDSQVTMMFWYRQQPGQSLTLIATANQGSEATYESGFVIDKFPISRPNLTFSTLTVSNMSPEDSSIYLCSVEGRGRFGYTFGSGTRLTVV.

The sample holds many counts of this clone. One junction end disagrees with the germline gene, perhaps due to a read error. The chain's CDR3 is CASSFYEGLRDPVDF. CDR3 DNA: TGTGCCAGCAGCTTCTACGAGGGGTTAAGGGACCCCGTCGACTTC. This chain connects TRBV7-9 to TRBJ1-2; a possible D gene is TRBD1 (5 bases). CDR1 is SEHNR and CDR2 is FQNEAQ in the germline V gene (reference sequence). The CDR3 loop spans 15 amino acids.

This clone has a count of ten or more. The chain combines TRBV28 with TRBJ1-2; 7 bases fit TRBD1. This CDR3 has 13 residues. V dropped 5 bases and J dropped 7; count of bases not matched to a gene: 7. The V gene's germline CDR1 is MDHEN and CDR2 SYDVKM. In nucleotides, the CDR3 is TGTGCCAGCAGTCTGACAGGGTTCTTTGGCTACACCTTC. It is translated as CASSLTGFFGYTF.